These 31 T cell receptor beta chains came from one sample sequenced in a study of cytomegalovirus exposure and HLA in healthy donors. TCRdb's copy holds only in-frame clones and misses some; the assay was immunoSEQ multiplex PCR. Of under 200,000 clones listed, 96% are singletons. Sequenced sample: PBMCs. Every receptor here comes from a young woman in good health and CMV-seronegative.

This chain links TRBV6-5 with TRBJ2-7; D possibly corresponds to TRBD1 (6 bases). Germline V lookup: CDR1 MNHEY, CDR2 SVGAGI. Trimming stripped 3 bases from V and 3 bases from J, with 12 bases between. The CDR3 runs to 14 residues. Here the CDR3 DNA reads TGTGCCAGCAGTTATAGGACAGCACGCTACGAGCAGTACTTC. Its protein product is CASSYRTARYEQYF.

CDR3 amino acids: CASSLTGVTGELFF. CDR3 sequence (DNA): TGTGCCAGCAGCTTAACAGGGGTCACCGGGGAGCTGTTTTTT. The chain employs TRBV7-3 and TRBJ2-2, with D tentatively TRBD1 (5 bases). CDR1 and CDR2 (germline): SGHTA, FQGTGA. The CDR3 is made up of 14 amino acids. V lost 0 bases and J lost 4, with 6 bases in between.

The chain combines TRBV6-5 with TRBJ1-1, with TRBD1 identical over 7 bases. The CDR3 contains 12 residues. The germline V gene encodes CDR1 MNHEY and CDR2 SVGAGI. The ends lost 2 bases at V and 14 bases at J; junction bases unmatched: 8. Here the CDR3 DNA reads TGTGCCAGCAGTTACGAGGGGGCGATCAAGTTCTTT. This sequence encodes CASSYEGAIKFF.

Regarding this clone: At one end, the junction sequence differs from germline, possibly due to a read error. J is TRBJ1-2 and V is TRBV30, with 7 bases fitting TRBD1. The CDR3 contains 13 residues. Germline V gene data show CDR1 as GTSNPN and CDR2 as SVGIG (reference sequence). The CDR3 spells CAWSSILSGTAVF. DNA for the CDR3: TGTGCCTGGAGTTCTATCCTCTCCGGGACAGCCGTCTTC.

The DNA for the CDR3 is TGTGCCAGCAGTCCAGGACAGGTGGGCACTGAAGCTTTCTTT. It yields the protein CASSPGQVGTEAFF. The gene calls are TRBV6-5 and TRBJ1-1, with 7 nucleotides matching TRBD1. This CDR3 is built from 14 residues. From germline, CDR1 is MNHEY and CDR2 SVGAGI. V gave up 5 bases and J gave up 4 bases; unmatched junction bases: 7.

This clone was found once. The V and J genes are TRBV9 and TRBJ2-5; 7 bases map to TRBD2. The CDR3 consists of 14 residues. The germline CDR1 and CDR2 sequences are SGDLS and YYNGEE. With 3 bases clipped from V and 5 bases from J, the junction kept 7 bases outside the gene matches. The CDR3 is CASSGGLPYETQYF. As DNA, the CDR3 is TGTGCCAGCAGCGGGGGACTACCCTATGAGACCCAGTACTTC.

V gene TRBV29-1 combines with J gene TRBJ2-7; TRBD2 is a possible D gene (7 bases). Germline V gene sequence: CDR1 SQVTM, CDR2 ANQGSEA. CDR3 length: 13 residues. The V gene lost 3 bases and the J gene lost 4 bases, with 13 bases spanning the gap. This CDR3 reads CSVDMGGRYEQYF. In DNA form, the CDR3 reads TGCAGCGTTGACATGGGGGGGCGGTACGAGCAGTACTTC.

The table lists this clone with a count of one. The chain carries TRBV7-3 and TRBJ2-7, with D perhaps matching TRBD2 (6 bases). V was pared by 4 bases and J by 6 bases, with 7 bases between. This CDR3 spans 11 amino acids. Germline CDR1 SGHTA, CDR2 FQGTGA. The CDR3 DNA is TGTGCCAGCAGCTCGGGGGTCGAGCAGTACTTC. As protein: CASSSGVEQYF.

The CDR3 loop is CATSGRTGYERNTEAFF. The CDR3 nucleotides are TGTGCCACCAGCGGCCGGACAGGGTATGAAAGGAACACTGAAGCTTTCTTT. The rearrangement joins TRBV15 to TRBJ1-1; 8 nucleotides match TRBD1. The CDR3 sequence is 17 residues long. CDR1 is LNHNV and CDR2 is YYDKDF in the germline V gene (reference sequence). Losses at the gene ends were 5 bases for V and 1 base for J; bases not matched to a gene: 12.

CDR3: CASSVASGGALGTDTQYF. Here the CDR3 DNA reads TGTGCCAGCAGCGTAGCTAGCGGGGGGGCCCTGGGCACAGATACGCAGTATTTT. The chain joins TRBV9 to TRBJ2-3, with 12 bases that match TRBD2. Trimming at V came to 0 bases and at J to 1 base, leaving 6 bases not matched to a gene. CDR1 SGDLS and CDR2 YYNGEE come from the germline V gene. CDR3 length equals 18 residues.

The rearrangement uses TRBV7-8 and TRBJ1-5; D is ambiguous. Germline V gives CDR1 SGHVS, CDR2 FQNEAQ. Trimming stripped 5 bases from V and 4 bases from J, with 6 bases between. The CDR3 is 12 amino acids. CDR3 region: CASSPLNQPQHF. For the CDR3, the DNA is TGTGCCAGCAGCCCCCTGAATCAGCCCCAGCATTTT. The full variable domain, completed using reference TRBV7-8 and TRBJ1-5, is GAGVSQSPRYKVAKRGQDVALRCDPISGHVSLFWYQQALGQGPEFLTYFQNEAQLDKSGLPSDRFFAERPEGSVSTLKIQRTQQEDSAVYLCASSPLNQPQHFGDGTRLSIL.

Worth noting for this clone: The same CDR3 also results from other DNA sequences found in this sample. The gene calls are TRBV18 and TRBJ2-5; D is uncertain. The CDR3 runs 13 residues. The V and J ends lost 4 bases and 3 bases respectively, with 9 bases between them. Per germline, CDR1 KGHSH and CDR2 LQKENI. CDR3 sequence (DNA): TGTGCCAGCTCACTTGGCCTGAAAGAGACCCAGTACTTC. It translates to CASSLGLKETQYF.

The chain is built from TRBV11-3 and TRBJ2-1; 8 nucleotides agree with TRBD1. V shed 3 bases, J shed 1 base, and the junction held 5 bases outside the gene matches. The CDR3 is 16 residues long. Germline lookup yields CDR1 SGHNT and CDR2 YENEEA. CDR3 in DNA: TGTGCCAGCAGCTTCTCCACAGGGGGATCCTACAATGAGCAGTTCTTC. Protein product: CASSFSTGGSYNEQFF.

This rearrangement joins TRBV2 to TRBJ2-1; D is undetermined. Germline lookup yields CDR1 SNHLY and CDR2 FYNNEI. Deletions cut 0 bases from V and 12 bases from J, with 9 bases between. This CDR3 region has 12 residues. The CDR3 coding sequence is TGTGCCAGCAGTGAAGCTTATCTCTCGCAGTTCTTC. Protein: CASSEAYLSQFF.

The V gene is TRBV4-3, the J gene TRBJ2-2, with 9 bases fitting TRBD2. The ends lost 0 bases at V and 6 bases at J; junction bases unmatched: 8. The CDR3 is 17 amino acids. The germline V gene encodes CDR1 LGHNA and CDR2 YSLEER. This CDR3 is CASSQDITSGFAGELFF. CDR3 coding DNA: TGCGCCAGCAGCCAAGATATCACTAGCGGGTTTGCCGGGGAGCTGTTTTTT.

The chain is built from TRBV5-6 and TRBJ1-2; the D gene is possibly TRBD1 (5 bases). The CDR3 totals 16 residues. Germline V CDR1 and CDR2: SGHDT, YYEEEE. V gave up 4 bases and J gave up 5 bases, with 21 bases separating them. CDR3 in DNA: TGTGCCAGCAGCCCCCGGGAGGGGAAGGGAGGATATGGCTACACCTTC. The encoded protein is CASSPREGKGGYGYTF.

The V and J genes are TRBV5-1 and TRBJ1-2, with a possible D match to TRBD1 (6 bases). The CDR3 loop spans 14 amino acids. V lost 6 bases and J 4 bases, leaving 16 bases between the germline ends. CDR1 SGHRS and CDR2 YFSETQ come from the germline V gene. The CDR3 bases are TGCGCCAGCACCACAGGGATATCTCCCTATGGCTACACCTTC. Translating gives CASTTGISPYGYTF.

This chain links TRBV5-4 with TRBJ2-3; no clear D. The V end was cut by 1 base, the J end by 0 bases, with 6 bases between. Germline V gene lookup returns CDR1 SGHNT and CDR2 YYREEE (reference sequence). The CDR3 is 14 residues long. CDR3 coding DNA: TGTGCCAGCAGCTTGTCTCCCAGCACAGATACGCAGTATTTT. This gives the protein CASSLSPSTDTQYF.

This sequence joins TRBV5-1 and TRBJ2-6; D not certain. The V end was cut by 3 bases, the J end by 0 bases, with 7 bases between. Per germline, CDR1 SGHRS and CDR2 YFSETQ. CDR3 length: 15 amino acids. The CDR3 loop reads CASSSPGSGANVLTF. Written as DNA, the CDR3 is TGCGCCAGCAGCTCCCCAGGCTCTGGGGCCAACGTCCTGACTTTC. Combining the CDR3 with reference TRBV5-1 and TRBJ2-6 gives the whole variable domain KAGVTQTPRYLIKTRGQQVTLSCSPISGHRSVSWYQQTPGQGLQFLFEYFSETQRNKGNFPGRFSGRQFSNSRSEMNVSTLELGDSALYLCASSSPGSGANVLTFGAGSRLTVL.

In this sample, this clone turned up once. The J gene is TRBJ1-3, the V gene TRBV7-9; D gene ambiguous. The germline V gene encodes CDR1 SEHNR and CDR2 FQNEAQ (reference sequence). This CDR3 is built from 13 residues. Trimming removed 5 bases from V and 0 bases from J, with 5 bases in between. The CDR3 reads CASSHNSGNTIYF. The CDR3 bases are TGTGCCAGCAGCCACAACTCTGGAAACACCATATATTTT. The full variable domain, with the rest looked up from reference TRBV7-9 and TRBJ1-3, is DTGVSQNPRHKITKRGQNVTFRCDPISEHNRLYWYRQTLGQGPEFLTYFQNEAQLEKSRLLSDRFSAERPKGSFSTLEIQRTEQGDSAMYLCASSHNSGNTIYFGEGSWLTVV.

The rearrangement joins TRBV4-1 to TRBJ2-7; 9 nucleotides match TRBD2. This CDR3 is 15 amino acids long. Germline CDR1 reads MGHRA; CDR2 reads YSYEKL. V lost 1 base, J lost 3 bases, and 4 bases stayed unmatched. The CDR3 sequence: CASSQGASGDYEQYF. The CDR3 DNA sequence: TGCGCCAGCAGCCAAGGGGCTAGCGGGGACTACGAGCAGTACTTC.

This chain uses TRBV7-2 with TRBJ1-2; D perhaps matches TRBD1 (6 bases). Trimming removed 8 bases at V and 4 bases at J, with 17 bases between. Germline assignment: CDR1 SGHTA and CDR2 FQGNSA. This CDR3 spans 14 amino acids. The CDR3 nucleotides are TGTGCCAGCTGCGAGGGGGTCCCTTCCTATGGCTACACCTTC. As protein: CASCEGVPSYGYTF.

The rearrangement joins TRBV5-5 to TRBJ2-7; D is unclear. The CDR3 has 14 residues. The V and J ends lost 0 bases and 3 bases respectively, with 10 bases between them. Germline CDR1 is SGHKS and CDR2 is YYEKEE (reference sequence). The CDR3 reads CASSLVPRHYEQYF. CDR3 DNA: TGTGCCAGCAGCTTGGTTCCGCGCCACTACGAGCAGTACTTC.

The genes are TRBV4-2 and TRBJ1-5; TRBD1 aligns across 7 bases. After removal of 4 bases from V and 1 base from J, the junction contained 4 bases not matched to a gene. The germline CDR1 and CDR2 sequences are LGHNA and YNFKEQ. The CDR3 extends over 15 amino acids. CDR3 nucleotide sequence: TGTGCCAGCAGCCCTACCAGGGGGAGCAATCAGCCCCAGCATTTT. Residues: CASSPTRGSNQPQHF.

The V call is TRBV6-1, the J call TRBJ1-4, with a tentative D call TRBD1 (5 bases). The germline V gene has CDR1 MNHNS and CDR2 SASEGT. This CDR3 comprises 14 residues. V lost 6 bases and J 7 bases, leaving 15 bases between the germline ends. The CDR3 sequence: CASSLGLGGEKLFF. The CDR3 region has the DNA TGTGCCAGCAGCCTGGGGCTGGGAGGTGAAAAACTGTTTTTT.

The rearrangement links TRBV27 to TRBJ2-5; 7 bases fit TRBD1. Germline trimming cut 5 bases from V and 4 bases from J; bases unmatched to any gene: 4. CDR1 MNHEY and CDR2 SMNVEV come from the germline V gene (reference sequence). This CDR3 is 13 amino acids long. CDR3 coding DNA: TGTGCCAGCAGTCTCCGACAGGGAGAGACCCAGTACTTC. Its translation: CASSLRQGETQYF.

The chain couples TRBV19 to TRBJ2-7, with unresolved D. Trimming stripped 1 base from V and 3 bases from J, with 7 bases between. CDR1 and CDR2 (germline): LNHDA, SQIVND (reference sequence). CDR3 length equals 13 residues. The CDR3 DNA reads TGTGCCAGTAGTATAGCCCAGGACTACGAGCAGTACTTC. This translates into CASSIAQDYEQYF.

The chain is built from TRBV29-1 and TRBJ2-3; TRBD2 is a possible D gene (7 bases). Trimming left V 5 bases short and J 4 bases short, with 16 bases between. Per germline, CDR1 SQVTM and CDR2 ANQGSEA. The CDR3 loop spans 14 amino acids. CDR3 loop: CSVFILGGADTQYF. The CDR3 DNA follows: TGCAGCGTTTTCATCCTAGGGGGGGCAGATACGCAGTATTTT.

This chain connects TRBV5-4 to TRBJ1-1; 8 bases line up with TRBD1. Unmatched junction bases numbered 8, after V lost 2 bases and J lost 5 bases. Germline-derived CDR1 and CDR2 are SGHNT and YYREEE (reference sequence). CDR3 length: 15 amino acids. CDR3 DNA: TGTGCCAGCAGCTTCGGACAGGGAGAATGGACTGAAGCTTTCTTT. Amino acid sequence: CASSFGQGEWTEAFF.

This rearrangement joins TRBV6-5 to TRBJ2-5, with 9 bases that match TRBD1. Unmatched junction bases numbered 4, after V lost 4 bases and J lost 4 bases. The CDR3 has 14 residues. Germline V CDR1 and CDR2: MNHEY, SVGAGI. The CDR3 nucleotides read TGTGCCAGCAGTTGGACAGGGGCAGGAGAGACCCAGTACTTC. Protein product: CASSWTGAGETQYF.

V is TRBV19 and J is TRBJ1-1; D remains unclear. The CDR3 sequence is 12 residues long. Trimming pared 2 bases from V and 1 base from J, leaving 2 bases between. The germline CDR1 and CDR2 sequences are LNHDA and SQIVND (reference sequence). DNA of the CDR3: TGTGCCAGTAGTATACAGAACACTGAAGCTTTCTTT. As protein: CASSIQNTEAFF.